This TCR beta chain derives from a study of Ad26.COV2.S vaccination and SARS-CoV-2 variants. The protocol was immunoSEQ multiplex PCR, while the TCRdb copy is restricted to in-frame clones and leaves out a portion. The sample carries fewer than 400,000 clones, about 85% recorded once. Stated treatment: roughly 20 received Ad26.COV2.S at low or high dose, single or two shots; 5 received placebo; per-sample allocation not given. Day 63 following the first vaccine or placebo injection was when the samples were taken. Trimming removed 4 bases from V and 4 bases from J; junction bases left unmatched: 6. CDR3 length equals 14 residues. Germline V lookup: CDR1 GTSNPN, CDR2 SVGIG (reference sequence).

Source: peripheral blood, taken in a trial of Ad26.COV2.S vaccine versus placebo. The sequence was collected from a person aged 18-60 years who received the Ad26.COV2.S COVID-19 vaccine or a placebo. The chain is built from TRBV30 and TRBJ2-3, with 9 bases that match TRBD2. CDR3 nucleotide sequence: TGTGCCTGGACGGGATGCGGGGGGGCAGATACGCAGTATTTT. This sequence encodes CAWTGCGGADTQYF. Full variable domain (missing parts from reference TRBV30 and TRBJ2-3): SQTIHQWPATLVQPVGSPLSLECTVEGTSNPNLYWYRQAAGRGLQLLFYSVGIGQISSEVPQNLSASRPQDRQFILSSKKLLLSDSGFYLCAWTGCGGADTQYFGPGTRLTVL.